This TCR beta chain was sequenced for a study of T cell responses to AZD1222 COVID-19 vaccine. Study-level information: Investigators merged groups given second doses at roughly 4 or roughly 12 weeks.

This clone has a single count. Its antigen remains unidentified. Study conclusions and caveats: Only five to seven AZD1222 recipients were seropositive at baseline. The donor group comprised mostly white British people and more females; the analysis possibly underestimated clonal diversity. Per reports, nearly half of all spike-specific TCRs target regions that are unmutated in variants.

Libraries were prepared by immunoSEQ multiplex PCR; TCRdb keeps only in-frame clonotypes and omits some of them. The sample yields tens of thousands of clones, roughly four fifths seen once. This CDR3 has 15 residues. The V and J ends lost 1 base and 0 bases respectively, with 7 bases between them. Germline CDR1 and CDR2: LGHDT and YNNKEL (reference sequence). The sequence was obtained from an adult in good health. Specimen: peripheral blood, collected on day 0 of AZD1222 vaccination. The chain has TRBV3-1 (or the pseudogene TRBV3-2) and TRBJ1-3, with no clear D. In nucleotides, the CDR3 is TGTGCCAGCAGCCAAGGTGGACGCTCTGGAAACACCATATATTTT. Translated: CASSQGGRSGNTIYF.